In its sample, the clone carrying this T cell receptor beta chain was seen once. Its target is not known. The source of the sample is a study of OX40 agonist ivuxolimab in advanced cancers. Study details: The study gave patients intravenous ivuxolimab at 0.01 to 10 mg/kg every 2 weeks. Study observations and caveats: Which antigen the expanded peripheral T cells recognized is unknown.

The repertoire was sequenced with immunoSEQ multiplex PCR; TCRdb's copy has only in-frame clones and lacks some. The data hold about 46,000 clones, with roughly 84% observed a single time. Germline V CDR1 and CDR2: SGHAT, FQNNGV. The CDR3 is 16 amino acids. The J segment lost 3 bases and the V segment lost 5 bases, leaving 7 bases of the junction unmatched. The specimen comprised CD4+ or CD8+ T cells sorted from blood, sampled in a trial of the OX40 agonist ivuxolimab. The source is an adult with an advanced solid tumor such as melanoma, head and neck, liver or kidney cancer. The chain is built from TRBV11-2 and TRBJ2-7, with 13 bases identical to TRBD2. CDR3 in DNA: TGTGCCAGCAGCCGTCTCGGGACTAGCGGGGTCTACGAGCAGTACTTC. Its translation: CASSRLGTSGVYEQYF. The full variable domain, its missing parts supplied by reference TRBV11-2 and TRBJ2-7, is EAGVAQSPRYKIIEKRQSVAFWCNPISGHATLYWYQQILGQGPKLLIQFQNNGVVDDSQLPKDRFSAERLKGVDSTLKIQPAKLEDSAVYLCASSRLGTSGVYEQYFGPGTRLTVT.